Following are 5 T cell receptor beta chains from one sample sequenced in a study of CD8+ T cells in alopecia areata. Following extraction, RNA underwent reverse transcription to cDNA, which served as the sequencing template. Data came from immunoSEQ multiplex PCR; TCRdb stores just in-frame clones and leaves some out. The repertoire holds some 150,000 clones, roughly three fifths seen once, with 5% to 7% in the top ten. The specimen comprised CD4+ T cells sorted from blood, sampled at week 0. These receptors were taken from a human donor with alopecia areata.

In this sample, this clone turned up a few times. The V and J genes are TRBV10-3 and TRBJ2-1, with D perhaps matching TRBD2 (6 bases). Germline values: CDR1 ENHRY, CDR2 SYGVKD. CDR3 size: 16 residues. The germline V and J ends were trimmed by 0 bases and 10 bases, with 19 bases remaining between them. CDR3 nucleotides: TGTGCCATCAGTGAGTCGAATACCGTGCGCCGGGGGGAGCAGTTCTTC. Its translation: CAISESNTVRRGEQFF.

The chain links TRBV4-3 to TRBJ2-7; D ambiguous. Per germline, CDR1 LGHNA and CDR2 YSLEER. Trimming pared 3 bases from V and 6 bases from J, leaving 21 bases between. This CDR3 contains 16 residues. The CDR3 nucleotides are TGCGCCAGCAGCCAGTCTGCCGGGTACTCCCCGGGCGAGCAGTACTTC. Protein: CASSQSAGYSPGEQYF.

This clone was observed a few times. The genes are TRBV30 and TRBJ1-4, with D possibly being TRBD1 (6 bases). The CDR3 sequence is 14 residues long. Looked up from germline, CDR1 is GTSNPN and CDR2 is SVGIG (reference sequence). Between the trimmed V and J ends, which lost 1 base and 8 bases, there was a span of 14 bases. The DNA of the CDR3 is TGTGCCTGGAGTGGGACAGTTTCGGGCGAAAAACTGTTTTTT. Its protein product is CAWSGTVSGEKLFF.

V usage is TRBV20-1 and J usage is TRBJ2-7, with D unclear. This CDR3 spans 11 amino acids. CDR1 and CDR2 from the germline V gene are DFQATT and SNEGSKA (reference sequence). V gave up 7 bases and J gave up 2 bases, with 9 bases separating them. CDR3 nucleotide sequence: TGCAGTGGTCGCCGTACCTACGAGCAGTACTTC. Translating it yields CSGRRTYEQYF.

The chain recombines TRBV18 with TRBJ1-1; D is ambiguous. The CDR3 is 14 residues long. V was pared by 3 bases and J by 4 bases, with 12 bases between. Germline assignment: CDR1 KGHSH and CDR2 LQKENI. The CDR3 region is CASSPVGGFTEAFF. CDR3 sequence (DNA): TGTGCCAGCTCACCGGTGGGAGGGTTCACTGAAGCTTTCTTT.